Below are 3 T cell receptor beta chains sequenced from a single sample in a study of blood T cell repertoires in COVID-19. The assay was immunoSEQ multiplex PCR, and TCRdb's table has in-frame clones only and misses some. The sample shows approximately 180,000 clones, roughly 87% of them seen only once. Sequenced sample: peripheral blood. The source of these receptors is a woman aged 45-60 years with acute or convalescent COVID-19.

This clone has only one observation. The chain carries TRBV10-3 and TRBJ2-5; no definite D call. The CDR3 covers 12 residues. V lost 3 bases to trimming and J lost 5 bases, with 7 bases between them. Germline V gives CDR1 ENHRY, CDR2 SYGVKD. The CDR3 here is CAISELEETQYF. CDR3 DNA: TGTGCCATCAGTGAACTTGAGGAGACCCAGTACTTC.

The V and J genes are TRBV19 and TRBJ1-2, with D unclear. Between the trimmed V and J ends, which lost 3 bases and 11 bases, there was a span of 10 bases. The CDR3 covers 11 residues. Looked up from germline, CDR1 is LNHDA and CDR2 is SQIVND (reference sequence). The CDR3 is CASSIAGRYTF. DNA for the CDR3: TGTGCCAGTAGTATTGCGGGGAGGTACACCTTC.

This clone turned up a few times. V is TRBV6-5 and J is TRBJ1-1; D is perhaps TRBD1 (5 bases). The CDR3 is made up of 16 amino acids. From germline, CDR1 is MNHEY and CDR2 SVGAGI. V gave up 0 bases and J gave up 4 bases, with 15 bases separating them. This chain's CDR3 is CASSYSIGVRGTEAFF. CDR3 DNA sequence: TGTGCCAGCAGTTACTCGATAGGGGTTCGTGGCACTGAAGCTTTCTTT.